Presented here are 23 T cell receptor beta chains from one specimen sequenced in a study of blood T cell repertoires in COVID-19. Data came from immunoSEQ multiplex PCR; TCRdb stores just in-frame clones and leaves some out. This sample yields 150,000 to 200,000 clones, of which about 77% are seen a single time; around 14% belongs to the top ten. The sequenced material came from peripheral blood. Receptor source: a woman older than 75 with acute or convalescent COVID-19.

The chain recombines TRBV29-1 with TRBJ1-3; TRBD1 might be the D (6 bases). CDR1 and CDR2 from the germline V gene are SQVTM and ANQGSEA. The ends were cut back, 7 bases at V and 0 bases at J, with 7 bases in the middle. The CDR3 spans 12 residues. The CDR3 DNA sequence: TGCAGCGGGACAGTCTCTGGAAACACCATATATTTT. Protein: CSGTVSGNTIYF.

The chain employs TRBV6-5 and TRBJ1-2; 8 nucleotides agree with TRBD1. The germline gives CDR1 MNHEY, CDR2 SVGAGI. The CDR3 sequence is 12 residues long. The trim removed 10 bases at V and 8 bases at J, leaving 9 bases unmatched. The CDR3 reads CATLSQGDGYTF. The CDR3 DNA sequence: TGTGCCACACTTTCACAGGGGGACGGCTACACCTTC.

This clone was detected only a few times. The V gene is TRBV3-1 (or the pseudogene TRBV3-2), the J gene TRBJ2-3, with D perhaps matching TRBD2 (6 bases). Germline CDR1 is LGHDT and CDR2 is YNNKEL (reference sequence). This CDR3 comprises 14 residues. V lost 4 bases and J 2 bases, leaving 10 bases between the germline ends. The CDR3 reads CASSPGLYTDTQYF. The CDR3 DNA reads as TGTGCCAGCAGCCCGGGACTTTACACAGATACGCAGTATTTT.

V usage is TRBV5-6 and J usage is TRBJ1-1; D may be TRBD1 (5 bases). V lost 1 base, J lost 5 bases, and 18 bases lay in between. Germline values: CDR1 SGHDT, CDR2 YYEEEE. This CDR3 spans 16 amino acids. As DNA, the CDR3 is TGTGCCAGCAGCTTGTGGGGCTCCGGCGGGGGAACTGAAGCTTTCTTT. Translating it yields CASSLWGSGGGTEAFF.

The sample holds a few counts of this clone. The chain is built from TRBV7-2 and TRBJ2-7; TRBD1 might be the D (6 bases). The CDR3 loop spans 15 amino acids. With 1 base removed from V and 4 bases from J, the gap between germline ends came to 14 bases. Germline V CDR1 and CDR2: SGHTA, FQGNSA. The CDR3 region has the DNA TGTGCCAGCAGCTTAGACCTACTAGGGGGTTACGAGCAGTACTTC. Translating gives CASSLDLLGGYEQYF.

The chain couples TRBV19 to TRBJ1-1; D is unclear. This CDR3 has 15 amino acids. The germline V gene has CDR1 LNHDA and CDR2 SQIVND (reference sequence). Deletions cut 4 bases from V and 0 bases from J, with 12 bases between. CDR3 region: CASSTTQNLNTEAFF. The CDR3 DNA is TGTGCCAGTAGTACAACACAGAACCTGAACACTGAAGCTTTCTTT.

The chain links TRBV6-5 to TRBJ2-1; 7 positions match TRBD2. The germline CDR1 and CDR2 sequences are MNHEY and SVGAGI. After removal of 7 bases from V and 3 bases from J, the junction contained 3 bases not matched to a gene. The CDR3 is 13 residues long. The CDR3 DNA reads as TGTGCCAGCAACCGGGACTACTACAATGAGCAGTTCTTC. It translates to CASNRDYYNEQFF.

This clone was picked up one time. CDR3 sequence: CASSAGLVGDEQYF. Written as DNA, the CDR3 is TGTGCCAGCAGCGCGGGACTAGTCGGGGACGAGCAGTACTTC. This chain connects TRBV7-3 to TRBJ2-7; 8 positions match TRBD2. The V segment lost 5 bases and the J segment 5 bases; nucleotides outside the gene matches: 8. The CDR3 length is 14 residues. The germline V gene has CDR1 SGHTA and CDR2 FQGTGA.

The rearrangement joins TRBV7-2 to TRBJ1-1; D might be TRBD1 (5 bases). This CDR3 comprises 14 residues. In germline, CDR1 is SGHTA, CDR2 FQGNSA. V shed 5 bases and J shed 5 bases, with 15 bases lying between them. The CDR3 here is CASSAPWGETEAFF. DNA of the CDR3: TGTGCCAGCAGCGCCCCCTGGGGGGAGACTGAAGCTTTCTTT.

This clone was counted a single time. DNA for the CDR3: TGTGCCAGCAGCTTAGCCACACGGGGGGCCGCGAACAATGAGCAGTTCTTC. Translating it yields CASSLATRGAANNEQFF. The chain has TRBV7-6 and TRBJ2-1; TRBD2 is a possible D gene (7 bases). Germline-derived CDR1 and CDR2 are SGHVS and FNYEAQ. V lost 0 bases to trimming and J lost 5 bases, with 17 bases between them. The CDR3 loop spans 17 amino acids.

The J gene is TRBJ2-1, the V gene TRBV7-2; 7 bases are shared with TRBD1. Germline V gene data show CDR1 as SGHTA and CDR2 as FQGNSA. Losses at the gene ends were 6 bases for V and 4 bases for J; bases not matched to a gene: 9. The length of the CDR3 is 15 residues. DNA of the CDR3: TGTGCCAGCAGTAAACCGGGACAGCCATACAATGAGCAGTTCTTC. Encoded protein: CASSKPGQPYNEQFF.

The V call is TRBV7-8, the J call TRBJ2-2; D gene uncertain. Germline lookup yields CDR1 SGHVS and CDR2 FQNEAQ. CDR3 length: 14 residues. Trimming left V 6 bases short and J 1 base short, with 9 bases between. This CDR3 reads CASSHSLNTGELFF. The CDR3 DNA reads as TGTGCCAGCAGTCATAGCCTGAACACCGGGGAGCTGTTTTTT.

The genes are TRBV4-1 and TRBJ1-2; D perhaps matches TRBD1 (5 bases). This CDR3 region has 15 residues. Germline V gives CDR1 MGHRA, CDR2 YSYEKL. Trimming removed 1 base at V and 3 bases at J, with 12 bases between. The CDR3 DNA follows: TGCGCCAGCAGCCAAGTCGTGCGGGGCCACTATGGCTACACCTTC. Its translation: CASSQVVRGHYGYTF.

J is TRBJ2-3 and V is TRBV7-9, with TRBD1 identical over 7 bases. From germline, CDR1 is SEHNR and CDR2 FQNEAQ (reference sequence). V was clipped by 5 bases and J by 0 bases; unmatched bases: 2. This CDR3 spans 14 amino acids. CDR3 nucleotide sequence: TGTGCCAGCAGCAAGACAGGGAGCACAGATACGCAGTATTTT. Its translation is CASSKTGSTDTQYF.

The chain employs TRBV2 and TRBJ1-2; 8 bases align to TRBD1. With 7 bases clipped from V and 5 bases from J, the junction kept 3 bases outside the gene matches. The CDR3 has 12 amino acids. Per germline, CDR1 SNHLY and CDR2 FYNNEI. This chain's CDR3 is CASKDRAYGYTF. The CDR3 DNA reads TGTGCCAGCAAGGACAGGGCTTATGGCTACACCTTC.

The chain is built from TRBV4-2 and TRBJ1-2; D unclear. V dropped 1 base and J dropped 2 bases, with 8 bases sitting between them. Germline CDR1 is LGHNA and CDR2 is YNFKEQ. The CDR3 extends over 14 amino acids. This CDR3 is CASSQVEGNYGYTF. The CDR3 nucleotides are TGTGCCAGCAGCCAAGTAGAGGGAAACTATGGCTACACCTTC.

The V call is TRBV7-9, the J call TRBJ2-7, with no clear D. Trimming removed 2 bases from V and 3 bases from J, with 8 bases in between. From germline, CDR1 is SEHNR and CDR2 FQNEAQ (reference sequence). The length of the CDR3 is 13 residues. The CDR3 DNA sequence: TGTGCCAGCAGCTTATTACAGAACTACGAGCAGTACTTC. Translated: CASSLLQNYEQYF. Full variable domain (remainder filled in from reference TRBV7-9 and TRBJ2-7): DTGVSQNPRHKITKRGQNVTFRCDPISEHNRLYWYRQTLGQGPEFLTYFQNEAQLEKSRLLSDRFSAERPKGSFSTLEIQRTEQGDSAMYLCASSLLQNYEQYFGPGTRLTVT.

This clone is a singleton in its sample. V gene TRBV19 combines with J gene TRBJ2-5, with 8 bases aligning to TRBD1. V lost 5 bases, J lost 1 base, and 9 bases stayed unmatched. CDR1 is LNHDA and CDR2 is SQIVND in the germline V gene (reference sequence). This CDR3 has 16 amino acids. The CDR3 sequence is CASSPGTGSFQETQYF. The CDR3 nucleotides read TGTGCCAGTAGTCCCGGGACAGGAAGCTTCCAAGAGACCCAGTACTTC.

The CDR3 is CASSFTAGYGYTF. The CDR3 DNA is TGTGCCAGCAGTTTCACAGCTGGCTATGGCTACACCTTC. V is TRBV6-5 and J is TRBJ1-2; no definite D call. Trimming pared 4 bases from V and 4 bases from J, leaving 10 bases between. Germline V gives CDR1 MNHEY, CDR2 SVGAGI. The CDR3 has 13 amino acids.

This rearrangement joins TRBV12-5 to TRBJ1-6; D unresolved. V was clipped by 1 base and J by 9 bases, with 7 bases between them. CDR1 and CDR2 from the germline V gene are LGHNT and FRNRAP. The CDR3 is made up of 13 amino acids. The CDR3: CASGLEGGSPLHF. DNA of the CDR3: TGTGCTAGTGGTTTGGAGGGAGGTTCACCCCTCCACTTT.

The rearrangement links TRBV5-1 to TRBJ2-1, with D perhaps matching TRBD1 (6 bases). The CDR3 runs to 15 residues. V gave up 0 bases and J gave up 3 bases, with 10 bases separating them. Germline CDR1 and CDR2: SGHRS and YFSETQ. CDR3 coding DNA: TGCGCCAGCAGCTTGGCGCAGGGGATCTACAATGAGCAGTTCTTC. Amino acid sequence: CASSLAQGIYNEQFF.

CDR3 region: CSVGTSGGLETQYF. The CDR3, as DNA: TGCAGCGTGGGGACTAGCGGGGGGCTAGAGACCCAGTACTTC. The chain couples TRBV29-1 to TRBJ2-5; 15 nucleotides line up with TRBD2. The V gene's germline CDR1 is SQVTM and CDR2 ANQGSEA. V trimming: 6 bases; J trimming: 4 bases; junction bases outside the gene matches: 3. The CDR3 is 14 amino acids.

Only one count was recorded for this clone. The chain uses TRBV19 and TRBJ1-2; 10 nucleotides align to TRBD1. The trim removed 3 bases at V and 1 base at J, leaving 11 bases unmatched. This CDR3 is built from 18 residues. Germline values: CDR1 LNHDA, CDR2 SQIVND (reference sequence). CDR3 in amino acids: CASSIYRDRGVFNYGYTF. As DNA, the CDR3 is TGTGCCAGTAGTATCTACCGGGACAGGGGCGTGTTTAACTATGGCTACACCTTC.